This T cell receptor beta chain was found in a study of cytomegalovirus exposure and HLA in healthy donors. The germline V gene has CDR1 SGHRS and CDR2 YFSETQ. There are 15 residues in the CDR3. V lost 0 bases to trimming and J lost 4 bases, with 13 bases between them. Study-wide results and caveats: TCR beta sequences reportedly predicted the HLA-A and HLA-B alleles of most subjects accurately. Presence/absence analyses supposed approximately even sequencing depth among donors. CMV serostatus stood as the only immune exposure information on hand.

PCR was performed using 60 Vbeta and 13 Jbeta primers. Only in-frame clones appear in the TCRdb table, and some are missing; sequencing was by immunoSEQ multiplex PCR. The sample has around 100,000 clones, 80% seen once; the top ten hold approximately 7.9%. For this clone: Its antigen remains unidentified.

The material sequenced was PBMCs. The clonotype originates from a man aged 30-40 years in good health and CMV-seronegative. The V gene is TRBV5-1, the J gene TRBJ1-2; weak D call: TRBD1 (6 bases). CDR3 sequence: CASSLGQGSTYGYTF. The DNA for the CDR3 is TGCGCCAGCAGCTTGGGCCAGGGGTCGACCTATGGCTACACCTTC. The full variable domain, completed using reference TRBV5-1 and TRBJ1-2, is KAGVTQTPRYLIKTRGQQVTLSCSPISGHRSVSWYQQTPGQGLQFLFEYFSETQRNKGNFPGRFSGRQFSNSRSEMNVSTLELGDSALYLCASSLGQGSTYGYTFGSGTRLTVV.